One and the same sample provided the 25 T cell receptor beta chains below, sequenced in a study of blood T cell repertoires in COVID-19. The method was immunoSEQ multiplex PCR; TCRdb's version includes in-frame clones alone and lacks a portion of them. The repertoire holds 200,000 to 250,000 clones, with nearly 85% as singletons. Sequencing used peripheral blood. The receptors shown here come from a woman in her twenties or thirties with COVID-19, enrolled during active disease.

The chain has TRBV6-6 and TRBJ2-1, with TRBD2 identical over 11 bases. Trimming at V came to 5 bases and at J to 4 bases, leaving 7 bases not matched to a gene. From germline, CDR1 is MNHNY and CDR2 SVGAGI (reference sequence). This CDR3 has 16 residues. CDR3: CASSRLAGLGYNEQFF. CDR3 coding DNA: TGTGCCAGCAGTCGACTAGCGGGATTGGGTTACAATGAGCAGTTCTTC.

The chain recombines TRBV9 with TRBJ2-7; D is unclear. Germline CDR1 is SGDLS and CDR2 is YYNGEE. The CDR3 sequence is 13 residues long. Trimming removed 3 bases from V and 5 bases from J, with 12 bases in between. CDR3 in DNA: TGTGCCAGCAGCGCCGAGAAAAGCAACGAGCAGTACTTC. Translated, it gives CASSAEKSNEQYF. Full variable domain (missing parts from reference TRBV9 and TRBJ2-7): DSGVTQTPKHLITATGQRVTLRCSPRSGDLSVYWYQQSLDQGLQFLIQYYNGEERAKGNILERFSAQQFPDLHSELNLSSLELGDSALYFCASSAEKSNEQYFGPGTRLTVT.

Only one count was recorded for this clone. The V gene is TRBV30, the J gene TRBJ1-3; D not resolved. V was pared by 0 bases and J by 6 bases, with 15 bases between. The CDR3 spans 15 residues. In germline, CDR1 is GTSNPN, CDR2 SVGIG (reference sequence). The CDR3 protein is CAWSVLGEAVNTIYF. In DNA, the CDR3 is TGTGCCTGGAGTGTACTTGGGGAAGCGGTAAACACCATATATTTT.

In its sample, this clone was seen once. This chain uses TRBV19 with TRBJ2-3, with 12 nucleotides matching TRBD2. V gave up 5 bases and J gave up 5 bases; unmatched junction bases: 2. Germline CDR1 is LNHDA and CDR2 is SQIVND (reference sequence). The CDR3 runs 14 residues. Here the CDR3 reads CASSPGLAGDTQYF. The DNA of the CDR3 is TGTGCCAGTAGTCCGGGACTAGCGGGAGATACGCAGTATTTT.

The CDR3 is CASRYRVTNVLTF. The CDR3 DNA reads as TGTGCCAGCAGGTACAGGGTCACCAACGTCCTGACTTTC. The rearrangement links TRBV12-3 or TRBV12-4 to TRBJ2-6; D is possibly TRBD1 (6 bases). V was shortened by 6 bases and J by 8 bases, with 11 bases between the two germline ends. The CDR3 is 13 residues long.

DNA of the CDR3: TGTGCCAGCAGTGCCGGGACAGACTCTGGAAACACCATATATTTT. As protein: CASSAGTDSGNTIYF. The rearrangement uses TRBV2 and TRBJ1-3; 7 bases line up with TRBD1. The J segment lost 0 bases and the V segment lost 4 bases, leaving 3 bases of the junction unmatched. Germline V CDR1 and CDR2: SNHLY, FYNNEI. This CDR3 has 15 residues.

The chain couples TRBV28 to TRBJ1-5; TRBD1 aligns across 8 bases. Trimming removed 4 bases from V and 0 bases from J; junction bases left unmatched: 11. Per the germline V gene, CDR1 is MDHEN and CDR2 is SYDVKM. The CDR3 contains 18 residues. DNA for the CDR3: TGTGCCAGCAGTTCTCCGGGACAGGCCACTTATAGCAATCAGCCCCAGCATTTT. Translated, it gives CASSSPGQATYSNQPQHF.

The chain links TRBV14 to TRBJ2-1; a possible D gene is TRBD2 (6 bases). The CDR3 is made up of 14 amino acids. Per the germline V gene, CDR1 is SGHDN and CDR2 is FVKESK. Trimming pared 1 base from V and 8 bases from J, leaving 12 bases between. The CDR3 DNA follows: TGTGCCAGCAGCCAAGGCGGGATAGGGGATGAGCAGTTCTTC. Its translation: CASSQGGIGDEQFF.

Concerning this clone: Mismatch with germline at one junction end may stem from a read error. The V call is TRBV5-1, the J call TRBJ2-1; no firm D call. The CDR3 sequence is 13 residues long. Germline V gene lookup returns CDR1 SGHRS and CDR2 YFSETQ. CDR3 nucleotide sequence: TGCGCCAGCAGCTTGTCTTCGGAGACTGAGAAGTTCTTC. This encodes CASSLSSETEKFF.

The rearrangement links TRBV5-4 to TRBJ2-3, with 8 bases fitting TRBD2. J lost 5 bases, V lost 5 bases, and 10 bases had no gene match. In germline, CDR1 is SGHNT, CDR2 YYREEE (reference sequence). The CDR3 has 15 residues. The CDR3 loop is CASSSPAGEEDTQYF. DNA for the CDR3: TGTGCCAGCAGTAGCCCAGCGGGGGAGGAAGATACGCAGTATTTT.

This clone was counted between two and nine times. This chain uses TRBV11-3 with TRBJ2-3; D gene ambiguous. The germline V gene has CDR1 SGHNT and CDR2 YENEEA. The CDR3 consists of 12 residues. The V end was cut by 3 bases, the J end by 6 bases, with 7 bases between. The CDR3: CASSFPADTQYF. In DNA form, the CDR3 reads TGTGCCAGCAGCTTCCCCGCGGATACGCAGTATTTT.

The rearrangement uses TRBV6-2 or TRBV6-3 and TRBJ1-4, with 9 positions matching TRBD1. The CDR3 is 13 amino acids. Germline CDR1 and CDR2: MNHEY and SVGEGT. V dropped 2 bases and J dropped 16; count of bases not matched to a gene: 8. This chain's CDR3 is CASSYPGQGQRFF. The DNA for the CDR3 is TGTGCCAGCAGTTACCCGGGACAGGGTCAGCGGTTTTTT.

The J gene is TRBJ2-7, the V gene TRBV6-1, with D perhaps matching TRBD1 (6 bases). This CDR3 has 14 residues. Germline V gene lookup returns CDR1 MNHNS and CDR2 SASEGT. Trimming took off 3 bases at V and 3 bases at J, with 12 bases between the two ends. CDR3 amino acids: CASSDPGDIYEQYF. DNA for the CDR3: TGTGCCAGCAGTGACCCAGGGGACATCTACGAGCAGTACTTC.

This clone was counted only a few times. The V gene is TRBV5-1, the J gene TRBJ1-2, with no clear D. V lost 0 bases and J lost 5, with 5 bases in between. This CDR3 has 12 residues. Looked up from germline, CDR1 is SGHRS and CDR2 is YFSETQ. CDR3 nucleotides: TGCGCCAGCAGCTTGGGAGCATATGGCTACACCTTC. Translating gives CASSLGAYGYTF.

The genes are TRBV9 and TRBJ1-6, with D possibly being TRBD1 (5 bases). Germline CDR1 SGDLS, CDR2 YYNGEE. Trimming took off 0 bases at V and 10 bases at J, with 14 bases between the two ends. CDR3 length: 15 residues. CDR3 DNA: TGTGCCAGCAGCGTAGTAGGCGGGGGGAACTCACCCCTCCACTTT. Amino acid sequence: CASSVVGGGNSPLHF.

V usage is TRBV7-9 and J usage is TRBJ1-1; D ambiguous. CDR1 and CDR2 (germline): SEHNR, FQNEAQ (reference sequence). The CDR3 contains 16 residues. V lost 3 bases and J lost 3, with 17 bases in between. The DNA for the CDR3 is TGTGCCAGCAGCTTTAACAGAGCCGGTGGCGACACTGAAGCTTTCTTT. This codes for CASSFNRAGGDTEAFF.

The V gene is TRBV2, the J gene TRBJ1-4, with TRBD1 as a possible D gene (5 bases). Germline V lookup: CDR1 SNHLY, CDR2 FYNNEI. The CDR3 sequence is 14 residues long. V was clipped by 10 bases and J by 5 bases, with 17 bases between them. The CDR3 nucleotides are TGTGCCACCATAAGGGGTTCTGGGAATGAAAAACTGTTTTTT. It specifies CATIRGSGNEKLFF. Full variable domain (rest looked up from reference TRBV2 and TRBJ1-4): EPEVTQTPSHQVTQMGQEVILRCVPISNHLYFYWYRQILGQKVEFLVSFYNNEISEKSEIFDDQFSVERPDGSNFTLKIRSTKLEDSAMYFCATIRGSGNEKLFFGSGTQLSVL.

The chain uses TRBV10-3 and TRBJ1-5; TRBD1 matches at 7 bases. In germline, CDR1 is ENHRY, CDR2 SYGVKD. CDR3 length: 16 residues. Trimming cost V 3 bases and J 1 base; bases outside gene matches: 6. The chain's CDR3 is CAISEHLGGSNQPQHF. The CDR3 coding sequence is TGTGCCATCAGTGAACATTTAGGGGGCAGCAATCAGCCCCAGCATTTT.

The rearrangement joins TRBV7-2 to TRBJ1-1; perhaps TRBD1 as D (5 bases). The CDR3 extends over 13 amino acids. From germline, CDR1 is SGHTA and CDR2 FQGNSA. Trimming shortened V by 2 bases and J by 7 bases, and 11 bases separated the two germline ends. CDR3 region: CASSLLGGNEAFF. The CDR3 nucleotides read TGTGCCAGCAGCTTATTGGGGGGGAATGAAGCTTTCTTT. Full variable domain (missing parts from reference TRBV7-2 and TRBJ1-1): GAGVSQSPSNKVTEKGKDVELRCDPISGHTALYWYRQSLGQGLEFLIYFQGNSAPDKSGLPSDRFSAERTGGSVSTLTIQRTQQEDSAVYLCASSLLGGNEAFFGQGTRLTVV.

The V call is TRBV7-3, the J call TRBJ2-2, with 8 bases aligning to TRBD1. Unmatched junction bases numbered 7, after V lost 5 bases and J lost 5 bases. The CDR3 contains 15 residues. Germline V gene data show CDR1 as SGHTA and CDR2 as FQGTGA. The CDR3 is CASSPGTGRTGELFF. DNA of the CDR3: TGTGCCAGCAGCCCTGGGACAGGAAGGACCGGGGAGCTGTTTTTT.

The chain uses TRBV27 and TRBJ2-2; TRBD1 matches 10 bases. CDR3 length: 15 residues. After removal of 5 bases from V and 7 bases from J, the junction contained 7 bases not matched to a gene. CDR1 is MNHEY, CDR2 SMNVEV, per germline (reference sequence). In DNA, the CDR3 is TGTGCCAGCAGTCCCGACAGGGGGCGAAACGGGGAGCTGTTTTTT. Translation gives CASSPDRGRNGELFF.

The J gene is TRBJ2-6, the V gene TRBV24-1, with TRBD1 as a possible D gene (6 bases). The CDR3 sequence is 14 residues long. The V end lost 9 bases, the J end lost 2 bases, and 10 bases lay between the germline ends. In germline, CDR1 is KGHDR, CDR2 SFDVKD. This chain's CDR3 is CATSAGAGANVLTF. Written as DNA, the CDR3 is TGTGCCACCTCGGCAGGGGCTGGGGCCAACGTCCTGACTTTC.

The rearrangement joins TRBV5-5 to TRBJ1-2; 7 bases are a match to TRBD1. This CDR3 region has 13 residues. Per germline, CDR1 SGHKS and CDR2 YYEKEE (reference sequence). J was trimmed by 7 bases and V by 3 bases; bases with no gene match: 6. CDR3 residues: CASSSGQYPGYTF. DNA of the CDR3: TGTGCCAGCAGCTCGGGACAGTATCCTGGCTACACCTTC.

The rearrangement joins TRBV9 to TRBJ2-1; tentative D call: TRBD1 (5 bases). V dropped 4 bases and J dropped 4 bases, with 15 bases sitting between them. Germline loops: CDR1 SGDLS, CDR2 YYNGEE. This CDR3 spans 15 amino acids. CDR3 DNA sequence: TGTGCCAGCAGCCCCAGGGTCTACCAGTACAATGAGCAGTTCTTC. Translated, it gives CASSPRVYQYNEQFF.

To note about this clone: This sample also contains other DNA sequences that code for the same CDR3. The chain recombines TRBV11-2 with TRBJ2-7, with 8 nucleotides matching TRBD1. This CDR3 contains 14 residues. The V gene end was trimmed by 3 bases and the J gene end by 4 bases; junction bases not matched to a gene: 5. The germline CDR1 and CDR2 sequences are SGHAT and FQNNGV. In nucleotides, the CDR3 is TGTGCCAGCAGCTTTGGGACAGGTACTTACGAGCAGTACTTC. Residues: CASSFGTGTYEQYF.